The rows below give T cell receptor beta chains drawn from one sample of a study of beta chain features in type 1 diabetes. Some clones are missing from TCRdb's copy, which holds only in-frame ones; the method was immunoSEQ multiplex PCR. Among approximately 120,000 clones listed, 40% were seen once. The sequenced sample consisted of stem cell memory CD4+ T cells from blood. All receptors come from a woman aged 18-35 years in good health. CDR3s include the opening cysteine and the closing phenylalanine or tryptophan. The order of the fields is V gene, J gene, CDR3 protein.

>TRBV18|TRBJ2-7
CASSASTGTYEQYF
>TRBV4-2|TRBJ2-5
CASSLRRTSGSDETQYF
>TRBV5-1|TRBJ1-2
CASSLGQGNYGYTF
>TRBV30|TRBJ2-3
CAWSASADPTDTQYF
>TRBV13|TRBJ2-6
CASSHGGDANVLTF
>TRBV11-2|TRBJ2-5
CASSLGQLTSGVETQYF
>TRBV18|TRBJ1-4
CASSLVLDRGNEKLFF
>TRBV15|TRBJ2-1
CATSGGTVSYNEQFF
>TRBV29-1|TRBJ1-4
CSVETSFRGEKLFF
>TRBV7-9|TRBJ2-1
CASSARVVAEQFF
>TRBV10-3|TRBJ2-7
CAAGRGINEQYF
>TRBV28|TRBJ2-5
CASSYLSGRGETQYF
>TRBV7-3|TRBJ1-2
CASSSNRGGAGYTF
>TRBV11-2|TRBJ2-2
CASSLAGYSGELFF
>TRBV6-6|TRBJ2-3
CASSSLWAGGTDTQYF
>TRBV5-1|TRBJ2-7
CASSITNFAYEQYF
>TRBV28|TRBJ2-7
CASSYGQGKDF
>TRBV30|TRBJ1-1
CAWGHTEAFF
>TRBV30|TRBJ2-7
CAWSSNSLSYEQYF
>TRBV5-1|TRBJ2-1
CASSTLRVSSYNEQFF
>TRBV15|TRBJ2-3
CATSREGGGGTDTQYF
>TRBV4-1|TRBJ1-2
CASSQDQGSYGYTF
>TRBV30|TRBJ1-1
CACPTGQGTEAFF
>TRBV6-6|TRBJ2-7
CASRATLAGTYEQYF
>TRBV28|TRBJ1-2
CASSRDTYYGYTF
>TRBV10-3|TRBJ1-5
CAISEHRVYSNQPQHF
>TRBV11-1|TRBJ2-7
CASSTAGNWASGQYF
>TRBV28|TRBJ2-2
CASSFLTGITGELFF
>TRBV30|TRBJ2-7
CAWSAGVPYEQYF
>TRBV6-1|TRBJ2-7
CASSAGTSKHEQYF
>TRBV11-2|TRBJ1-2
CASSLMGQGGWNGYTF
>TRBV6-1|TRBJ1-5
CASRSQVLSNQPQHF
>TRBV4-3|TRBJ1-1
CASSNGRGNTEAFF
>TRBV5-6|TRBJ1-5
CASSLGPRGPQHF
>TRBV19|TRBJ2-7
CASSVQGGEQYF
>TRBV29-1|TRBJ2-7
CSVAPTGSGEQYF
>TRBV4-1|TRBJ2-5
CASSQGQGSQETQYF
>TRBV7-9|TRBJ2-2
CASSPTSAAGELFF
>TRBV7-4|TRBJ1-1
CASSFCSRTGMNTEAFF
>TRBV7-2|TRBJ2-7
CASSLNFMRSSYEQYF
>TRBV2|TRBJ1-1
CASRLTGGISEAFF
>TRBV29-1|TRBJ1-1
CSVQDRQNTEAFF
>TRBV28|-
CASSRDRVYEQYF
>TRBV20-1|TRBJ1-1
CSAWTGPEAFF
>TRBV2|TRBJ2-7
CASSELSYEQYF
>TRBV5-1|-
CASSLSPGDEQYF
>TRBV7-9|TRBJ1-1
CASNSGVAEAFF
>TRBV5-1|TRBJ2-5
CASSLLVGEETQYF
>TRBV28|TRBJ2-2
CASRIGHLSANTGELFF
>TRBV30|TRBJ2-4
CAWRTGWSKNIQYF
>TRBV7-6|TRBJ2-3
CASSPPADTQYF
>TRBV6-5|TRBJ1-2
CASSRQGHGYTF
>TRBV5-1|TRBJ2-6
CASTGVVSGANVLTF
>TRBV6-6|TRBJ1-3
CASSYAGTSSGNTIYF
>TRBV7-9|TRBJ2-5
CASSPASGRVETQYF